This passage covers 20 T cell receptor beta chains from one sample sequenced in a study of T-cell reconstitution after alpha-beta-depleted transplantation in children. TCRbeta library construction was performed incorporating unique molecular identifiers. In TCRdb, the PCR reads were re-called with MiXCR into one record per CDR3 protein. The table shows about 480,000 distinct CDR3 sequences, with roughly an eighth occurring only once. The sequencing here drew on PBMCs from the stem cell graft donor, taken from the stem cell graft. The receptor source for this set is a human donor who donated a stem cell graft to a child with combined immunodeficiency.

This clonotype turned up a few times. The CDR3 spells CASSLAQGRIYEQYF. The CDR3 nucleotides are TGTGCCAGCAGCTTAGCACAGGGAAGAATCTACGAGCAGTACTTC. This chain connects TRBV11-2 to TRBJ2-7; D possibly corresponds to TRBD1 (6 bases). This CDR3 has 15 amino acids. Germline V CDR1 and CDR2: SGHAT, FQNNGV. V lost 1 base, J lost 3 bases, and 13 bases lay in between.

This clonotype was seen only a few times. The chain carries TRBV7-8 and TRBJ2-5, with 7 bases aligning to TRBD2. The germline V gene encodes CDR1 SGHVS and CDR2 FQNEAQ. V trimming: 3 bases; J trimming: 3 bases; junction bases outside the gene matches: 7. The length of the CDR3 is 15 residues. CDR3 nucleotide sequence: TGTGCCAGCAGCTTTCTTGGACTAGGAAAAGAGACCCAGTACTTC. Protein sequence: CASSFLGLGKETQYF.

The V and J genes are TRBV9 and TRBJ2-7; TRBD1 might be the D (6 bases). The CDR3 runs to 15 residues. The V end lost 4 bases, the J end lost 4 bases, and 18 bases lay between the germline ends. Germline V gene lookup returns CDR1 SGDLS and CDR2 YYNGEE. The CDR3 coding sequence is TGTGCCAGCAGCCCAGGGGCTAGCAATATTTACGAGCAGTACTTC. Translated: CASSPGASNIYEQYF.

The chain links TRBV11-2 to TRBJ2-2; D remains unclear. The CDR3 is 16 amino acids. Looked up from germline, CDR1 is SGHAT and CDR2 is FQNNGV. The V end was cut by 5 bases, the J end by 6 bases, with 19 bases between. CDR3 in DNA: TGTGCCAGCAGCCCCCCTTCGGGTAGTAGTTCCGGGGAGCTGTTTTTT. This encodes CASSPPSGSSSGELFF.

V usage is TRBV7-2 and J usage is TRBJ1-1; 7 bases match TRBD1. The CDR3 has 14 amino acids. The V gene's germline CDR1 is SGHTA and CDR2 FQGNSA. The J segment lost 3 bases and the V segment lost 5 bases, leaving 6 bases of the junction unmatched. The DNA for the CDR3 is TGTGCCAGCAGCCAACAGGGGTCCCACACTGAAGCTTTCTTT. It yields the protein CASSQQGSHTEAFF. Looking up the rest from reference TRBV7-2 and TRBJ1-1 gives the full variable domain: GAGVSQSPSNKVTEKGKDVELRCDPISGHTALYWYRQSLGQGLEFLIYFQGNSAPDKSGLPSDRFSAERTGGSVSTLTIQRTQQEDSAVYLCASSQQGSHTEAFFGQGTRLTVV.

This clonotype was seen ten or more times. The V gene is TRBV20-1, the J gene TRBJ2-7; D gene ambiguous. Trimming removed 1 base at V and 10 bases at J, with 11 bases between. CDR1 is DFQATT and CDR2 is SNEGSKA in the germline V gene (reference sequence). The CDR3 extends over 11 amino acids. The CDR3 coding sequence is TGCAGTGCTAGAGTTGAGACTCAACAGTACTTC. Translated: CSARVETQQYF.

V usage is TRBV7-6 and J usage is TRBJ2-1; unclear D gene. The CDR3 is 14 amino acids. Deletions cut 0 bases from V and 9 bases from J, with 12 bases between. Germline V gives CDR1 SGHVS, CDR2 FNYEAQ. The CDR3 spells CASSLAGGGIEQFF. DNA of the CDR3: TGTGCCAGCAGCTTAGCGGGTGGCGGCATTGAGCAGTTCTTC.

The V and J genes are TRBV3-1 and TRBJ2-3, with 14 bases lining up with TRBD2. The J segment lost 6 bases and the V segment lost 2 bases, leaving 10 bases of the junction unmatched. This CDR3 has 18 residues. Germline assignment: CDR1 LGHDT and CDR2 YNNKEL (reference sequence). The CDR3 loop is CASSQLPTSGREADTQYF. In DNA form, the CDR3 reads TGTGCCAGCAGCCAACTCCCGACTAGCGGGAGGGAGGCGGATACGCAGTATTTT.

The chain joins TRBV29-1 to TRBJ1-2, with D unclear. The CDR3 sequence is 14 residues long. The V end lost 0 bases, the J end lost 7 bases, and 15 bases lay between the germline ends. Germline-derived CDR1 and CDR2 are SQVTM and ANQGSEA. CDR3 sequence: CSVEDLLRESGYTF. The CDR3 nucleotides read TGCAGCGTTGAAGATCTTCTTAGGGAATCTGGCTACACCTTC. The full variable domain, completed using reference TRBV29-1 and TRBJ1-2, is SAVISQKPSRDICQRGTSLTIQCQVDSQVTMMFWYRQQPGQSLTLIATANQGSEATYESGFVIDKFPISRPNLTFSTLTVSNMSPEDSSIYLCSVEDLLRESGYTFGSGTRLTVV.

This clonotype was counted a few times. The V gene is TRBV27, the J gene TRBJ2-1; TRBD2 agrees at 10 bases. V shed 10 bases, J shed 4 bases, and the junction held 7 bases outside the gene matches. CDR3 size: 14 residues. CDR1 is MNHEY, CDR2 SMNVEV, per germline (reference sequence). The CDR3 region has the DNA TGTGCCATCCGTAGCGGGGGGCAGTACAATGAGCAGTTCTTC. Its protein product is CAIRSGGQYNEQFF.

The sample holds many counts of this clonotype. The J gene is TRBJ2-3, the V gene TRBV5-1; 7 bases align to TRBD2. J gave up 5 bases and V 6 bases, and 12 bases lay outside the gene matches. Germline V gene lookup returns CDR1 SGHRS and CDR2 YFSETQ. This CDR3 comprises 15 residues. The CDR3 DNA reads as TGCGCCAGCACGAGCGGGACTCTAACAGAAGATACGCAGTATTTT. This encodes CASTSGTLTEDTQYF. Variable domain in full (rest from reference TRBV5-1 and TRBJ2-3): KAGVTQTPRYLIKTRGQQVTLSCSPISGHRSVSWYQQTPGQGLQFLFEYFSETQRNKGNFPGRFSGRQFSNSRSEMNVSTLELGDSALYLCASTSGTLTEDTQYFGPGTRLTVL.

This sequence joins TRBV29-1 and TRBJ2-7, with D maybe TRBD1 (6 bases). V lost 2 bases and J 9 bases, leaving 23 bases between the germline ends. Looked up from germline, CDR1 is SQVTM and CDR2 is ANQGSEA. This CDR3 spans 15 amino acids. The DNA of the CDR3 is TGCAGCGTTGAAATATTCCGGGACAAATCTACACGGCAGTACTTC. Amino acids: CSVEIFRDKSTRQYF.

This clonotype was found a few times. CDR3 sequence (DNA): TGTGCCAGCAGCGACGGACTCGTCCTCGACGGGGAGCTGTTTTTT. It codes for CASSDGLVLDGELFF. The rearrangement uses TRBV13 and TRBJ2-2; D may be TRBD2 (5 bases). There are 15 residues in the CDR3. V lost 5 bases to trimming and J lost 7 bases, with 17 bases between them. Germline V gene lookup returns CDR1 PRHDT and CDR2 FYEKMQ (reference sequence).

This clonotype was counted many times. This rearrangement joins TRBV3-1 to TRBJ2-1, with a tentative D call TRBD2 (5 bases). The V end lost 2 bases, the J end lost 0 bases, and 14 bases lay between the germline ends. This CDR3 has 17 residues. Germline CDR1 reads LGHDT; CDR2 reads YNNKEL (reference sequence). This chain's CDR3 is CASSQNYERSSYNEQFF. The CDR3, as DNA: TGTGCCAGCAGCCAAAACTATGAGCGGAGCTCCTACAATGAGCAGTTCTTC.

J is TRBJ1-2 and V is TRBV7-2; D is perhaps TRBD1 (5 bases). In germline, CDR1 is SGHTA, CDR2 FQGNSA. The CDR3 contains 13 residues. The ends were cut back, 6 bases at V and 8 bases at J, with 16 bases in the middle. The CDR3 protein is CASSLQDLGGYTF. CDR3 coding DNA: TGTGCCAGCAGTCTACAGGACCTAGGCGGCTACACCTTC. The full variable domain, rest sourced from reference TRBV7-2 and TRBJ1-2, is GAGVSQSPSNKVTEKGKDVELRCDPISGHTALYWYRQSLGQGLEFLIYFQGNSAPDKSGLPSDRFSAERTGGSVSTLTIQRTQQEDSAVYLCASSLQDLGGYTFGSGTRLTVV.

This clonotype was found a few times. The rearrangement joins TRBV28 to TRBJ2-2; D gene uncertain. The CDR3 loop spans 15 amino acids. The germline gives CDR1 MDHEN, CDR2 SYDVKM. Trimming shortened V by 2 bases and J by 3 bases, and 10 bases separated the two germline ends. Here the CDR3 reads CASSLLSPYTGELFF. CDR3 nucleotide sequence: TGTGCCAGCAGTTTACTGTCTCCCTACACCGGGGAGCTGTTTTTT.

This clonotype was counted many times. The chain has TRBV29-1 and TRBJ2-2, with 7 bases aligning to TRBD1. This CDR3 spans 16 amino acids. V lost 2 bases to trimming and J lost 0 bases; unmatched junction nucleotides: 6. The germline V gene has CDR1 SQVTM and CDR2 ANQGSEA. The CDR3 DNA reads TGCAGCGTTGAAAGCCCCCAGGGGGCGAACACCGGGGAGCTGTTTTTT. It is translated as CSVESPQGANTGELFF.

The chain carries TRBV12-3 or TRBV12-4 and TRBJ2-7, with TRBD2 matching over 7 bases. There are 17 residues in the CDR3. V was clipped by 5 bases and J by 0 bases; unmatched bases: 13. CDR3 protein: CASSQGGLAAPSYEQYF. The DNA of the CDR3 is TGTGCCAGCAGTCAGGGTGGGCTAGCGGCCCCCTCCTACGAGCAGTACTTC.

This clonotype has a count of ten or more. The chain links TRBV11-1 to TRBJ2-1; 13 bases agree with TRBD2. With 0 bases clipped from V and 3 bases from J, the junction kept 5 bases outside the gene matches. The CDR3 is 18 residues long. The germline V gene encodes CDR1 SGHAT and CDR2 FQDESV (reference sequence). The CDR3 sequence is CASSLADWTSGSYNEQFF. CDR3 in DNA: TGTGCCAGCAGCTTAGCCGACTGGACTAGCGGGAGCTACAATGAGCAGTTCTTC.

This clonotype was observed a handful of times. This chain uses TRBV11-2 with TRBJ2-7, with TRBD2 identical over 15 bases. There are 18 residues in the CDR3. Trimming removed 6 bases from V and 4 bases from J; junction bases left unmatched: 13. CDR1 is SGHAT, CDR2 FQNNGV, per germline. The CDR3 sequence: CASSRTGTSGGIPYEQYF. CDR3 DNA sequence: TGTGCCAGCAGTCGGACCGGGACTAGCGGGGGGATACCTTACGAGCAGTACTTC.